This T cell receptor (beta chain) was retrieved from a study of blood T cell repertoires in COVID-19. Study background: Sites in the United States, Italy and Spain provided acute and convalescent COVID-19 samples.

Trimming cost V 0 bases and J 0 bases, with 8 bases left between them. This CDR3 is built from 15 residues. In germline, CDR1 is MGHRA, CDR2 YSYEKL. Profiled with immunoSEQ multiplex PCR; TCRdb holds only in-frame clones, not every one. Of about 150,000 clones listed, approximately 80% are singletons. Those enrolled in Seattle joined during active infection and were followed longitudinally afterward. The chain carries TRBV4-1 and TRBJ1-1, with D possibly being TRBD1 (5 bases). Sequenced: peripheral blood. The sequence was collected from a woman aged 55-69 years with COVID-19, enrolled during active disease. The CDR3 bases are TGCGCCAGCAGCCAAGATTCCAGGGTGAACACTGAAGCTTTCTTT. Translating it yields CASSQDSRVNTEAFF.